The clone carrying this T cell receptor (beta chain) appeared once. V was cut by 8 bases and J by 6 bases, with 12 bases left in between. Germline V lookup: CDR1 SEHNR, CDR2 FQNEAQ (reference sequence). This CDR3 region has 12 residues. The source of the sample is a study of blood T cell repertoires in COVID-19. On the study more broadly: Samples representing acute and convalescent COVID-19 were sourced from the United States, Italy and Spain. Sources were T cells, B-cell-depleted T cells, or PBMCs; the material itself was cDNA or gDNA.

In the original analysis: How many nucleated cells were present was estimated from reference gene primer amplification. Produced via immunoSEQ multiplex PCR; TCRdb's table is partial and in-frame only. That table furnishes V, J and clone size, whereas the DNA furnished D and trimming. The data contain around 100,000 clones, approximately 84% of them singletons. V gene TRBV7-9 combines with J gene TRBJ2-3, with D perhaps TRBD2 (6 bases). The sample consisted of peripheral blood. This clonotype was sampled from a woman aged 60 to 75 with acute or convalescent COVID-19. Written as DNA, the CDR3 is TGTGCCAGCGGGGGGACCACGGATACGCAGTATTTT. It yields the protein CASGGTTDTQYF.